The 9 T cell receptor beta chains below were found in one sample sequenced in a study of blood T cells in healthy people across ages. Primed by a sample-barcoded 5' primer and a J-beta primer mix, a second PCR proceeded for about 7 to 11 cycles. TCRdb passed the 5' RACE reads through MiXCR, listing each CDR3 protein once. Seen here are about 1.5 million distinct CDR3 sequences, 40% to 50% observed once, and the top ten hold 7% to 9%. Specimen: blood. Every receptor here comes from a woman younger than 35 in good health.

This clonotype was observed a handful of times. This chain connects TRBV7-6 to TRBJ2-7; D is perhaps TRBD1 (6 bases). V gave up 1 base and J gave up 2 bases, with 9 bases separating them. Germline V lookup: CDR1 SGHVS, CDR2 FNYEAQ. The CDR3 runs to 14 residues. The CDR3 is CASSLVGATYEQYF. For the CDR3, the DNA is TGTGCCAGCAGCTTAGTGGGGGCAACCTACGAGCAGTACTTC. The entire variable domain, with the rest obtained from reference TRBV7-6 and TRBJ2-7, is as follows: GAGVSQSPRYKVTKRGQDVALRCDPISGHVSLYWYRQALGQGPEFLTYFNYEAQQDKSGLPNDRFSAERPEGSISTLTIQRTEQRDSAMYRCASSLVGATYEQYFGPGTRLTVT.

The J gene is TRBJ1-1, the V gene TRBV7-9; possibly TRBD1 for D (5 bases). The CDR3 contains 13 residues. Germline V gene sequence: CDR1 SEHNR, CDR2 FQNEAQ (reference sequence). The V end was cut by 5 bases, the J end by 11 bases, with 18 bases between. The CDR3 loop reads CASSLGQGKGAFF. The CDR3 DNA sequence: TGTGCCAGCAGCCTCGGGCAGGGCAAAGGGGCTTTCTTT.

This clonotype has more than one count but fewer than ten. V gene TRBV27 combines with J gene TRBJ2-3, with TRBD2 matching 9 bases. This CDR3 has 16 residues. V shed 5 bases and J 3 bases; nucleotides not matched to a gene: 9. CDR1 MNHEY and CDR2 SMNVEV come from the germline V gene (reference sequence). The DNA for the CDR3 is TGTGCCAGCAGTACTGCGGGGGGGGCTATTACAGATACGCAGTATTTT. Translated: CASSTAGGAITDTQYF.

The chain couples TRBV6-5 to TRBJ2-7; 9 bases fit TRBD1. The V and J ends lost 5 bases and 6 bases, in that order; junction bases with no gene match: 8. CDR1 is MNHEY, CDR2 SVGAGI, per germline. This CDR3 comprises 14 residues. CDR3 coding DNA: TGTGCCAGCAGTGGACAGGGGCCCGGGAGCGAGCAGTACTTC. Translation gives CASSGQGPGSEQYF.

A few counts support this clonotype. The V gene is TRBV3-1, the J gene TRBJ2-1, with D hard to call. Germline V lookup: CDR1 LGHDT, CDR2 YNNKEL (reference sequence). V was trimmed by 0 bases and J by 0 bases, leaving 9 bases between them. The CDR3 runs to 16 residues. This CDR3 is CASSQEEYFSYNEQFF. The CDR3 DNA sequence: TGTGCCAGCAGCCAAGAAGAGTATTTCTCCTACAATGAGCAGTTCTTC.

This chain connects TRBV7-9 to TRBJ2-3; 12 bases line up with TRBD2. The length of the CDR3 is 17 residues. Trimming took 3 bases from V and 4 from J; bases not matched to a gene: 8. The V gene's germline CDR1 is SEHNR and CDR2 FQNEAQ (reference sequence). The DNA of the CDR3 is TGTGCCAGCAGCTTTGGGAGGACTAGCGGGACGGCAGATACGCAGTATTTT. This codes for CASSFGRTSGTADTQYF. The whole variable domain, filled in from reference TRBV7-9 and TRBJ2-3, reads DTGVSQNPRHKITKRGQNVTFRCDPISEHNRLYWYRQTLGQGPEFLTYFQNEAQLEKSRLLSDRFSAERPKGSFSTLEIQRTEQGDSAMYLCASSFGRTSGTADTQYFGPGTRLTVL.

V is TRBV12-3 or TRBV12-4 and J is TRBJ1-2; weak D call: TRBD1 (5 bases). Trimming stripped 10 bases from V and 8 bases from J, with 20 bases between. This CDR3 spans 13 amino acids. In nucleotides, the CDR3 is TGTGCCATCGCACCAGGGACCGTGGACGGCTACACCTTC. Translating it yields CAIAPGTVDGYTF.

The genes are TRBV29-1 and TRBJ1-1, with no clear D. Germline CDR1 SQVTM, CDR2 ANQGSEA. This CDR3 spans 15 amino acids. V was trimmed by 0 bases and J by 0 bases, leaving 11 bases between them. The CDR3 coding sequence is TGCAGCGTTGAAGAAGACCACGGGATGAACACTGAAGCTTTCTTT. It codes for CSVEEDHGMNTEAFF.

This clonotype occurred once. The V and J genes are TRBV20-1 and TRBJ2-3, with TRBD2 matching 14 bases. V shed 0 bases, J shed 5 bases, and the junction held 4 bases outside the gene matches. From germline, CDR1 is DFQATT and CDR2 SNEGSKA (reference sequence). This CDR3 comprises 16 residues. The CDR3 spells CSARDRLAGGVDTQYF. CDR3 DNA sequence: TGCAGTGCTAGAGACAGACTAGCGGGAGGGGTAGATACGCAGTATTTT.